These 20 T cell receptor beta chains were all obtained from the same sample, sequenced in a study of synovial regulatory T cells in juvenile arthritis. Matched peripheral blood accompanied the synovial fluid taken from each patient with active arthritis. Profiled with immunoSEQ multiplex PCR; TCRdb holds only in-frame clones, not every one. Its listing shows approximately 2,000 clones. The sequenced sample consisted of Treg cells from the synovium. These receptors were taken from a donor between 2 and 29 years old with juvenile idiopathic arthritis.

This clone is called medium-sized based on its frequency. CDR3 in amino acids: CASSEEPRANEQFF. The gene calls are TRBV5-8 and TRBJ2-1. Germline V lookup: CDR1 SGHTS, CDR2 YDEGEE. The CDR3 has 14 amino acids. The DNA is unrecorded.

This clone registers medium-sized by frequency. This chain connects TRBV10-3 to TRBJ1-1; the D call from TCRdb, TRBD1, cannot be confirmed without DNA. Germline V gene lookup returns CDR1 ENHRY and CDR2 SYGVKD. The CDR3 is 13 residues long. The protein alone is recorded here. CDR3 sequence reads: CATAQGQDTEAFF.

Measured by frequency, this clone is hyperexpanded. CDR3 residues: CAWSVKQYTEAFF. The chain is built from TRBV30 and TRBJ1-1. Germline V lookup: CDR1 GTSNPN, CDR2 SVGIG (reference sequence). This CDR3 contains 13 residues. Nucleotide data are not available.

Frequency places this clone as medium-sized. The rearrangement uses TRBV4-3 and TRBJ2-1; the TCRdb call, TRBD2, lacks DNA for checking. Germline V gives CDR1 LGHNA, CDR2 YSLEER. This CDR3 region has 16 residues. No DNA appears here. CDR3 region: CASSQDSSGRSHEQFF.

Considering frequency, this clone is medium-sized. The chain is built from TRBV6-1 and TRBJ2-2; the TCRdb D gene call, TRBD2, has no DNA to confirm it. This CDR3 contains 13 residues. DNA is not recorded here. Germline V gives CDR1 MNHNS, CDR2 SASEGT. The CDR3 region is CASRGYNTGELFF.

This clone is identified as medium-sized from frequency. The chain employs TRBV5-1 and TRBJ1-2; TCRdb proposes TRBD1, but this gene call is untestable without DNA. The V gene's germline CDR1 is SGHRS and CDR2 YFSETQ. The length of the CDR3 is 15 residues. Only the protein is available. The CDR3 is CASSYGTGGLYGYTF. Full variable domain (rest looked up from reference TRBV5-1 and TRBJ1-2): KAGVTQTPRYLIKTRGQQVTLSCSPISGHRSVSWYQQTPGQGLQFLFEYFSETQRNKGNFPGRFSGRQFSNSRSEMNVSTLELGDSALYLCASSYGTGGLYGYTFGSGTRLTVV.

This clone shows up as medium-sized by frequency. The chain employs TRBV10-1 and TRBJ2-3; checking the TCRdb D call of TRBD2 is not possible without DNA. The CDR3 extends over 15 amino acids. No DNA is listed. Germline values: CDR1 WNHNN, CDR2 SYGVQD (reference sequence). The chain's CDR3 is CASSDTGTFTDTQYF.

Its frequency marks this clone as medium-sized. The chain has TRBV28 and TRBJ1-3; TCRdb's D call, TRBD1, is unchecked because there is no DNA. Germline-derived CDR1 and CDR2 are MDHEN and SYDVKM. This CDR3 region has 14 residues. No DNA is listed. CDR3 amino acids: CASRGQGTGNTIYF.

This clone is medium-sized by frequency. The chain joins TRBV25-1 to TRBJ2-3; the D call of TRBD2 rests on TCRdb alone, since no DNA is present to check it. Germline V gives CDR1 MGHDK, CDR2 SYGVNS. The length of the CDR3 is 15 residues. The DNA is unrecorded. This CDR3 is CATGNVAGGTDTQYF.

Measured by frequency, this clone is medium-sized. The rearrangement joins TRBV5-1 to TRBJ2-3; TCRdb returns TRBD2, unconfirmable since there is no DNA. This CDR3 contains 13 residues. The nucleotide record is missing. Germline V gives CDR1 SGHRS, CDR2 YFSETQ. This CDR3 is CASSLVSPDTQYF.

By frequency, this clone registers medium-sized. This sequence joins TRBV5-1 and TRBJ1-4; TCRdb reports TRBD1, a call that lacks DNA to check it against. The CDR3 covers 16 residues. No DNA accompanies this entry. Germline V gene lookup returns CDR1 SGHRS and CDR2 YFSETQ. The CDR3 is CASSLTGGPTNEKLFF.

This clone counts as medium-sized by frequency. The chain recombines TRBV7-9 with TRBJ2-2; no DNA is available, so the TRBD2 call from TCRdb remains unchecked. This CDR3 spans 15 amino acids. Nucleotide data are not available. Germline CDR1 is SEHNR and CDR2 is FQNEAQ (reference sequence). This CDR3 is CASSLWLAGTGELFF.

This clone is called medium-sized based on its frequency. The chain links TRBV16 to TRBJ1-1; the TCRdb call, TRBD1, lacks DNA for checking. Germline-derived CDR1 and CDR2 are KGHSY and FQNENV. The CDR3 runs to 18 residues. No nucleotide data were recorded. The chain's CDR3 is CASSPHKDVGTDNTEAFF.

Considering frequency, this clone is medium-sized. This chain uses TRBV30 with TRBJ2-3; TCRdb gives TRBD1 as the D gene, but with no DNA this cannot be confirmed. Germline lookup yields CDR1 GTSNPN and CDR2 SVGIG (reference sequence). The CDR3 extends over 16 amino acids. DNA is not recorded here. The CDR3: CAWMGQGHPGADTQYF.

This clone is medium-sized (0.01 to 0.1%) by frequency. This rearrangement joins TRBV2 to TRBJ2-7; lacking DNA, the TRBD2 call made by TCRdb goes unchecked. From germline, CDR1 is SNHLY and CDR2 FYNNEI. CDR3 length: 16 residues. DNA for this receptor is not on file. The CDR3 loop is CASSVGLAGGIYEQYF. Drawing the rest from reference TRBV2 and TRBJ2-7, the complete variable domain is EPEVTQTPSHQVTQMGQEVILRCVPISNHLYFYWYRQILGQKVEFLVSFYNNEISEKSEIFDDQFSVERPDGSNFTLKIRSTKLEDSAMYFCASSVGLAGGIYEQYFGPGTRLTVT.

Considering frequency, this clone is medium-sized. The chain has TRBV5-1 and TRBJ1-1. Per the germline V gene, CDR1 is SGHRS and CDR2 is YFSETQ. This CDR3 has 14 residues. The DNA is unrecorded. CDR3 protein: CASSLGRINTEAFF.

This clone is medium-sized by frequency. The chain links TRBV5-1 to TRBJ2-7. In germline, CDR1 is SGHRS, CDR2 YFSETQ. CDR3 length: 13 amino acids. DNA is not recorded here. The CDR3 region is CASSLATAYEQYF. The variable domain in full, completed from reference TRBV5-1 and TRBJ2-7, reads KAGVTQTPRYLIKTRGQQVTLSCSPISGHRSVSWYQQTPGQGLQFLFEYFSETQRNKGNFPGRFSGRQFSNSRSEMNVSTLELGDSALYLCASSLATAYEQYFGPGTRLTVT.

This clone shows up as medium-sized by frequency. The CDR3 loop is CASSLDYTEAFF. This chain joins TRBV7-9 and TRBJ1-1. From germline, CDR1 is SEHNR and CDR2 FQNEAQ (reference sequence). The CDR3 is 12 residues long. Only the protein is available. Full variable domain (missing parts from reference TRBV7-9 and TRBJ1-1): DTGVSQNPRHKITKRGQNVTFRCDPISEHNRLYWYRQTLGQGPEFLTYFQNEAQLEKSRLLSDRFSAERPKGSFSTLEIQRTEQGDSAMYLCASSLDYTEAFFGQGTRLTVV.

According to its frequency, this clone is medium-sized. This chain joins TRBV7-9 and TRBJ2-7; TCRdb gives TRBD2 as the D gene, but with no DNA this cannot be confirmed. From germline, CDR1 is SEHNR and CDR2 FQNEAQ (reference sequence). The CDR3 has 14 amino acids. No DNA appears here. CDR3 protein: CASSSARDLNEQYF.

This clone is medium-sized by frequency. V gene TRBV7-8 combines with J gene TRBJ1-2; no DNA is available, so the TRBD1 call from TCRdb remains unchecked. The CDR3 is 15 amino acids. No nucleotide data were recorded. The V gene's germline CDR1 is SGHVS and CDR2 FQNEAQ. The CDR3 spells CASSLVPGNSYGYTF.